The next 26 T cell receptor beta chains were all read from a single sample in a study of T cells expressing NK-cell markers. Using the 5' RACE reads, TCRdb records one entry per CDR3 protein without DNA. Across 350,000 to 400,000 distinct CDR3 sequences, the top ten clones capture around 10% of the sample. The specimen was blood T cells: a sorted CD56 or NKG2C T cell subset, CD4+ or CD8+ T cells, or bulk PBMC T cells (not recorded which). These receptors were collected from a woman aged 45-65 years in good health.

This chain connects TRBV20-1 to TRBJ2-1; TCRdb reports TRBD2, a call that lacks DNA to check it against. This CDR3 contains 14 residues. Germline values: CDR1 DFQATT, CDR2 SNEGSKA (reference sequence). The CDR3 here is CSAPGTSVGNEQFF.

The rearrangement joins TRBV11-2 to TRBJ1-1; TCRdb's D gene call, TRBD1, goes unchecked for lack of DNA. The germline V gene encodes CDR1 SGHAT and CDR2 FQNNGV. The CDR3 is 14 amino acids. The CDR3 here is CASSLVRGTLEAFF.

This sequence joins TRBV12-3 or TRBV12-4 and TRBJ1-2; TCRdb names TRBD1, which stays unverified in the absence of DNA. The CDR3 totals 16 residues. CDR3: CASSLGIRVMGYGYTF.

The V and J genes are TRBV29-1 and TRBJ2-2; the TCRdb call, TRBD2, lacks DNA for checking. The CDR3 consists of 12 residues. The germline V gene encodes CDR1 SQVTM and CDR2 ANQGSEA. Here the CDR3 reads CRGLAGIGELFF.

CDR3 in amino acids: CATSDRTGGQVQETQYF. V and J are TRBV24-1 and TRBJ2-5; checking the TCRdb D call of TRBD2 is not possible without DNA. Germline V gives CDR1 KGHDR, CDR2 SFDVKD. The length of the CDR3 is 17 residues.

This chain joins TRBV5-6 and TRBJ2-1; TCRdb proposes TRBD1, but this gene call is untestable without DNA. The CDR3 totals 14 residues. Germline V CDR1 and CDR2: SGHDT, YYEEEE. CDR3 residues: CASSLGDRGYEQFF.

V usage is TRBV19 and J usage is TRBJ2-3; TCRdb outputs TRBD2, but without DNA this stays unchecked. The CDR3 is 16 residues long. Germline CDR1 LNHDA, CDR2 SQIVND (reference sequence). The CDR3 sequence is CASSIIAGGGTDTQYF.

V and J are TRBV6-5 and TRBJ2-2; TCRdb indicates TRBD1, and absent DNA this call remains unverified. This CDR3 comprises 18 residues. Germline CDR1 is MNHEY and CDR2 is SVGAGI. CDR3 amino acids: CASSYSKTGAPYTGELFF.

CDR3 in amino acids: CASSDQTSSYNEQFF. The chain joins TRBV5-1 to TRBJ2-1. The CDR3 loop spans 15 amino acids. The germline CDR1 and CDR2 sequences are SGHRS and YFSETQ.

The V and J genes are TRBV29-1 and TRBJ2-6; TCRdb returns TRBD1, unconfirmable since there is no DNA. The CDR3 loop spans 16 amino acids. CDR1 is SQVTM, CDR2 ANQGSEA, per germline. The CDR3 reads CSVGIGVPSGANVLTF.

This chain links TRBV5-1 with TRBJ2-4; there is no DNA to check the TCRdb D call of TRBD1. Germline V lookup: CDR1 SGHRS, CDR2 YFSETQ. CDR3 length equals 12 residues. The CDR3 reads CASSLARLQEYF.

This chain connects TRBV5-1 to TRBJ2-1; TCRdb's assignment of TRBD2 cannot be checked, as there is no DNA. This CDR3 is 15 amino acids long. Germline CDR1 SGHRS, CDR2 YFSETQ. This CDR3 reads CASSLREVTYNEQFF.

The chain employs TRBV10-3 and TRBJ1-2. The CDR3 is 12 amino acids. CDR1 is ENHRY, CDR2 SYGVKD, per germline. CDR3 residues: CAISEPTGGYTF.

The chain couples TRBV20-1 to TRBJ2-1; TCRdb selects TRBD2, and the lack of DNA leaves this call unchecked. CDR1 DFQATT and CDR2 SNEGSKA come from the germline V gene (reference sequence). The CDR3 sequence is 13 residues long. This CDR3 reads CSARSGLYNEQFF.

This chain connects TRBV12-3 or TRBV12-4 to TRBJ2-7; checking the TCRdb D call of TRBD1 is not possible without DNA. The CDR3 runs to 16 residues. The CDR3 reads CASSLRGTRGGNEQYF.

The CDR3 here is CASSPTSSGNYNEQFF. The J gene is TRBJ2-1, the V gene TRBV7-9; TCRdb names TRBD2, which stays unverified in the absence of DNA. The CDR3 is 16 amino acids. Germline loops: CDR1 SEHNR, CDR2 FQNEAQ (reference sequence).

CDR3 in amino acids: CASSHPGLAGGVQETQYF. The chain employs TRBV4-2 and TRBJ2-5; TCRdb outputs TRBD2, but without DNA this stays unchecked. The germline V gene encodes CDR1 LGHNA and CDR2 YNFKEQ. There are 18 residues in the CDR3.

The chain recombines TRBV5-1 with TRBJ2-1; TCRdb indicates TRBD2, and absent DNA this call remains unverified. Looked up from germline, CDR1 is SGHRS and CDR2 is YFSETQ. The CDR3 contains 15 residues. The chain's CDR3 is CASSAMGETYNEQFF.

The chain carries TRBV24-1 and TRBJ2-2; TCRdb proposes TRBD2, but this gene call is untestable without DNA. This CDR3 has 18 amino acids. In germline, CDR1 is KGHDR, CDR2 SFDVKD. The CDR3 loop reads CATSDLGLAGVSTGELFF.

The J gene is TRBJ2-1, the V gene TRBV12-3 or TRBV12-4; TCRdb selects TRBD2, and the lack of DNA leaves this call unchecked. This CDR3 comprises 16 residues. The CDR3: CASSFRGEGRSNEQFF.

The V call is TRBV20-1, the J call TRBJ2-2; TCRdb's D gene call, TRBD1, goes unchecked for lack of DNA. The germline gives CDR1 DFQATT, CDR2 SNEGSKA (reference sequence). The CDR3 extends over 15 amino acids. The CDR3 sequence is CSAAPTEGNTGELFF.

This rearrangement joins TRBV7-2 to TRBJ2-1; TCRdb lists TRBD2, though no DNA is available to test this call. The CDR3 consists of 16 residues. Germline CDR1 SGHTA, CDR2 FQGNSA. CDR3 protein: CASSFRLAGVYNEQFF.

CDR3 in amino acids: CASSYPDNYYGYTF. J is TRBJ1-2 and V is TRBV11-3; checking the TCRdb D call of TRBD1 is not possible without DNA. The CDR3 contains 14 residues. Germline CDR1 and CDR2: SGHNT and YENEEA. Full variable domain (missing parts from reference TRBV11-3 and TRBJ1-2): EAGVVQSPRYKIIEKKQPVAFWCNPISGHNTLYWYLQNLGQGPELLIRYENEEAVDDSQLPKDRFSAERLKGVDSTLKIQPAELGDSAVYLCASSYPDNYYGYTFGSGTRLTVV.

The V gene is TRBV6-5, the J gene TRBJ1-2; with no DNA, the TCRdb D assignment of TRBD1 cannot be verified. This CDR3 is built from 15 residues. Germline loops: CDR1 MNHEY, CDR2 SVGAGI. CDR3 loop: CASRDRGRIVYGYTF.

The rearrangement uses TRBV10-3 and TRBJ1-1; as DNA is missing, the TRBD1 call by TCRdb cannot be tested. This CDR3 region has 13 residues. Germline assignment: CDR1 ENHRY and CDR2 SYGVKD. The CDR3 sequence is CAIRNNRVTEAFF.

The CDR3 spells CASSQGGNHQPQHF. The chain links TRBV3-1 to TRBJ1-5; the TRBD1 assignment by TCRdb is unverifiable without DNA. The germline gives CDR1 LGHDT, CDR2 YNNKEL (reference sequence). This CDR3 is 14 amino acids long.